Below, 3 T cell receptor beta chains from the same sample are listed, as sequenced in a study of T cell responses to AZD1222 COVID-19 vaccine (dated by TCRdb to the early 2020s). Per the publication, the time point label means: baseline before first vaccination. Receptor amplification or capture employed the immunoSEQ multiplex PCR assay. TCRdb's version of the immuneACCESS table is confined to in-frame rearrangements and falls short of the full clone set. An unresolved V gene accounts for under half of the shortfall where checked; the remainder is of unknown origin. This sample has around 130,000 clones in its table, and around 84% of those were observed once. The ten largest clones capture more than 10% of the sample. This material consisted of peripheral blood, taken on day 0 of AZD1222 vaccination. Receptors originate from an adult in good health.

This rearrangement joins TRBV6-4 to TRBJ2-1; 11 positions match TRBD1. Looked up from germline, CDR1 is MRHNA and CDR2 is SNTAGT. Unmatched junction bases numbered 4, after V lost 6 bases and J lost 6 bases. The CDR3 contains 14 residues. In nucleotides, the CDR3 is TGTGCCAGCAGCCCCGGGACAGGGGGCAATGAGCAGTTCTTC. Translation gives CASSPGTGGNEQFF.

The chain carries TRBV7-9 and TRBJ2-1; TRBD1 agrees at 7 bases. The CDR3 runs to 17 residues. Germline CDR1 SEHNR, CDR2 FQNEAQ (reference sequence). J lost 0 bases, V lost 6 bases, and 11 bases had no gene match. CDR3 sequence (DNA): TGTGCCAGCAGGCCACGAGCGACAGGGAGCTCCTACAATGAGCAGTTCTTC. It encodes CASRPRATGSSYNEQFF.

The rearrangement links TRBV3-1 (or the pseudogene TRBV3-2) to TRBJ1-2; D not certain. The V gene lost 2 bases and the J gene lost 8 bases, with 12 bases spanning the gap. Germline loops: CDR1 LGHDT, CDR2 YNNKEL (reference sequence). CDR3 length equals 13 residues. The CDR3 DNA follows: TGTGCCAGCAGCCAAATCCCCAGCACCGGCTACACCTTC. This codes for CASSQIPSTGYTF.